A single sample is the source of the 5 T cell receptor beta chains below, sequenced in a study of Graves' ophthalmopathy and Graves' hyperthyroidism. TCR beta CDR3 regions were amplified from RNA transcripts. Following a first-round RT-PCR that used HTBI primers, a second-round multiplex PCR was carried out. TCRdb itself ran the multiplex PCR reads through MiXCR, one entry per CDR3 protein. Among approximately 700,000 distinct CDR3 sequences listed, around 40% were seen once. The sequencing input was peripheral blood. Source of these receptors: an adult man with Graves' ophthalmopathy.

The rearrangement joins TRBV25-1 to TRBJ2-2, with unresolved D. The CDR3 covers 13 residues. Per the germline V gene, CDR1 is MGHDK and CDR2 is SYGVNS. V was trimmed by 5 bases and J by 6 bases, leaving 10 bases between them. The CDR3 bases are TGTGCCAGCAGTTACACGGGTCCCGGGGAGCTGTTTTTT. It yields the protein CASSYTGPGELFF.

This clonotype was counted ten times or more. One end of the junction varies from germline; a read error may be responsible. The chain carries TRBV24-1 and TRBJ1-5; D remains ambiguous. The CDR3 loop spans 14 amino acids. CDR1 is KGHDR, CDR2 SFDVKD, per germline. CDR3 amino acids: CASSYSGGNQPQHF. As DNA, the CDR3 is TGTGCCAGCAGTTACTCTGGCGGTAATCAGCCCCAGCATTTT.

This clonotype was found once. This may come from a read error, since a much larger clone is one base off. The genes are TRBV29-1 and TRBJ1-1, with D unclear. CDR3 size: 12 residues. CDR1 and CDR2 from the germline V gene are SQVTM and ANQGSEA. CDR3 amino acids: CSFSGRAGVALF. As DNA, the CDR3 is TGCAGCTTTTCGGGGAGAGCCGGGGTAGCTCTCTTT.

This clonotype was recorded at least ten times. The chain joins TRBV7-9 to TRBJ2-7; TRBD2 matches 7 bases. In germline, CDR1 is SEHNR, CDR2 FQNEAQ (reference sequence). CDR3 length equals 14 residues. The V and J ends lost 0 bases and 6 bases, in that order; junction bases with no gene match: 5. The CDR3 is CASSLAGSGGEQYF. The CDR3 DNA reads TGTGCCAGCAGCTTAGCCGGCTCGGGGGGCGAGCAGTACTTC.

The chain combines TRBV5-6 with TRBJ1-6; no reliable D call. The CDR3 totals 13 residues. Germline V gives CDR1 SGHDT, CDR2 YYEEEE. The V gene lost 4 bases and the J gene lost 9 bases, with 11 bases spanning the gap. The CDR3 DNA reads as TGTGCCAGCAGCAACGGGGTGGGTTCACCCCTCCACTTT. It codes for CASSNGVGSPLHF.